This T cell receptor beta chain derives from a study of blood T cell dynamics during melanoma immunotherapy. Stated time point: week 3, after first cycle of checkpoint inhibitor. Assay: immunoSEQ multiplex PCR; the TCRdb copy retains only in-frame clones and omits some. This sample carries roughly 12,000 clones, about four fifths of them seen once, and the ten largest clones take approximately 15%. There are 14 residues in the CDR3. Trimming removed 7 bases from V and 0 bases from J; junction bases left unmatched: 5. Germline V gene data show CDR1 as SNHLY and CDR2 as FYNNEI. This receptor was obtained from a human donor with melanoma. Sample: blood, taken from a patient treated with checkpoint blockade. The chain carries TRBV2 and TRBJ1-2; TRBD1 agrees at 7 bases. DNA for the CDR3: TGTGCCAGCATCCGACAGGGATCTAACTATGGCTACACCTTC. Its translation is CASIRQGSNYGYTF.